Presented here are 26 T cell receptor beta chains from one specimen sequenced in a study of CD8+ T cells in alopecia areata. Extraction and reverse transcription of RNA yielded cDNA as the sequencing template. Profiled with immunoSEQ multiplex PCR; TCRdb holds only in-frame clones, not every one. The sample carries roughly 30,000 clones, 62% recorded once. The sequencing sample was made of NKG2D-high CD8+ T cells sorted from blood. These receptor sequences come from a human donor with alopecia areata.

This chain links TRBV7-9 with TRBJ1-1; D call uncertain. This CDR3 region has 19 residues. Per germline, CDR1 SEHNR and CDR2 FQNEAQ (reference sequence). V dropped 5 bases and J dropped 0 bases, with 25 bases sitting between them. Here the CDR3 DNA reads TGTGCCAGCAGCCCATCGACCGGGTTAGGACGCTTCGTGAACACTGAAGCTTTCTTT. This sequence encodes CASSPSTGLGRFVNTEAFF.

The chain joins TRBV19 to TRBJ2-1, with 8 bases matching TRBD2. This CDR3 is built from 18 residues. The germline V gene has CDR1 LNHDA and CDR2 SQIVND (reference sequence). Trimming cost V 6 bases and J 0 bases; bases outside gene matches: 13. This CDR3 is CASSILPYSGSSYNEQFF. As DNA, the CDR3 is TGTGCCAGTAGCATTCTACCCTACAGCGGGAGCTCCTACAATGAGCAGTTCTTC.

The chain couples TRBV4-1 to TRBJ2-2; 9 positions match TRBD1. The CDR3 sequence is 18 residues long. Per germline, CDR1 MGHRA and CDR2 YSYEKL. J lost 3 bases, V lost 2 bases, and 10 bases had no gene match. The CDR3 DNA is TGCGCCAGCAGCCAAAGCCCCCGGGACAGGGTGTACACCGGGGAGCTGTTTTTT. It yields the protein CASSQSPRDRVYTGELFF.

This clone was found a few times. Here the CDR3 DNA reads TGTGCCCCGACTATGCCGCTCACTGAAGCTTTCTTT. This sequence encodes CAPTMPLTEAFF. The J gene is TRBJ1-1, the V gene TRBV10-3; no firm D call. This CDR3 spans 12 amino acids. Germline V gives CDR1 ENHRY, CDR2 SYGVKD. The germline V and J ends were trimmed by 11 bases and 4 bases, with 14 bases remaining between them.

The chain uses TRBV27 and TRBJ1-1, with TRBD1 matching over 8 bases. The V and J ends lost 5 bases and 5 bases, in that order; junction bases with no gene match: 4. Per the germline V gene, CDR1 is MNHEY and CDR2 is SMNVEV (reference sequence). CDR3 size: 13 residues. The CDR3 here is CASSQGALTEAFF. CDR3 nucleotides: TGTGCCAGCAGTCAGGGGGCTTTAACTGAAGCTTTCTTT.

The chain joins TRBV7-2 to TRBJ2-7; TRBD1 is a possible D gene (5 bases). Germline V gene lookup returns CDR1 SGHTA and CDR2 FQGNSA. CDR3 length equals 13 residues. V shed 1 base and J shed 12 bases, with 16 bases lying between them. The DNA of the CDR3 is TGTGCCAGCAGCTTAGTTTCGGCCAGGGATATGTACTTC. This sequence encodes CASSLVSARDMYF.

This clone has only a few counts. The rearrangement links TRBV7-9 to TRBJ1-1; D gene unclear. CDR1 SEHNR and CDR2 FQNEAQ come from the germline V gene (reference sequence). V was shortened by 2 bases and J by 2 bases, with 6 bases between the two germline ends. There are 13 residues in the CDR3. The CDR3 protein is CASSLSSNTEAFF. DNA of the CDR3: TGTGCCAGCAGCTTATCTTCTAACACTGAAGCTTTCTTT.

The V gene is TRBV6-5, the J gene TRBJ2-3; D might be TRBD1 (6 bases). The ends were cut back, 8 bases at V and 2 bases at J, with 11 bases in the middle. The CDR3 spans 13 residues. CDR1 and CDR2 (germline): MNHEY, SVGAGI. Here the CDR3 reads CASGGLNTDTQYF. CDR3 in DNA: TGTGCCAGCGGGGGCCTTAACACAGATACGCAGTATTTT.

This chain links TRBV19 with TRBJ2-1; weak D call: TRBD2 (6 bases). Germline V gene sequence: CDR1 LNHDA, CDR2 SQIVND (reference sequence). The CDR3 covers 15 residues. The germline V and J ends were trimmed by 3 bases and 4 bases, with 13 bases remaining between them. This CDR3 reads CASSMYGSQYNEQFF. CDR3 in DNA: TGTGCCAGTAGTATGTACGGGAGTCAGTACAATGAGCAGTTCTTC.

This clone was observed once. The chain recombines TRBV19 with TRBJ1-5, with 10 positions matching TRBD1. The CDR3 runs to 17 residues. Germline V CDR1 and CDR2: LNHDA, SQIVND (reference sequence). V dropped 2 bases and J dropped 0; count of bases not matched to a gene: 4. The CDR3 nucleotides read TGTGCCAGTAGTATACGGGGGACAGGGGTTAGCAATCAGCCCCAGCATTTT. As protein: CASSIRGTGVSNQPQHF.

The sample holds a few counts of this clone. This rearrangement joins TRBV13 to TRBJ2-7; no firm D call. In germline, CDR1 is PRHDT, CDR2 FYEKMQ (reference sequence). This CDR3 has 14 residues. Trimming removed 0 bases from V and 0 bases from J, with 6 bases in between. The CDR3 DNA sequence: TGTGCCAGCAGCTTAGGACTGTACTCCTACGAGCAGTACTTC. This codes for CASSLGLYSYEQYF.

V is TRBV5-4 and J is TRBJ2-3, with TRBD2 matching over 8 bases. Germline V CDR1 and CDR2: SGHNT, YYREEE (reference sequence). After removal of 2 bases from V and 6 bases from J, the junction contained 11 bases not matched to a gene. This CDR3 contains 16 residues. The chain's CDR3 is CASSFLTGRVGDTQYF. CDR3 bases: TGTGCCAGCAGCTTTTTGACCGGGAGGGTGGGCGATACGCAGTATTTT.

V gene TRBV27 combines with J gene TRBJ2-3; 11 bases agree with TRBD2. Germline CDR1 is MNHEY and CDR2 is SMNVEV (reference sequence). CDR3 length: 17 amino acids. J was trimmed by 4 bases and V by 5 bases; bases with no gene match: 11. The CDR3 region is CASSLSGGAPLPDTQYF. In nucleotides, the CDR3 is TGTGCCAGCAGTCTTAGCGGGGGGGCCCCCCTGCCAGATACGCAGTATTTT.

The J gene is TRBJ1-2, the V gene TRBV7-3; D remains unclear. CDR1 SGHTA and CDR2 FQGTGA come from the germline V gene. V was shortened by 2 bases and J by 7 bases, with 11 bases between the two germline ends. CDR3 length: 13 residues. In DNA, the CDR3 is TGTGCCAGCAGCTTAGAGGGAATGGGTGGCTACACCTTC. This translates into CASSLEGMGGYTF. Full variable domain (missing parts from reference TRBV7-3 and TRBJ1-2): GAGVSQTPSNKVTEKGKYVELRCDPISGHTALYWYRQSLGQGPEFLIYFQGTGAADDSGLPNDRFFAVRPEGSVSTLKIQRTERGDSAVYLCASSLEGMGGYTFGSGTRLTVV.

The chain uses TRBV27 and TRBJ2-7; D ambiguous. The germline V gene has CDR1 MNHEY and CDR2 SMNVEV (reference sequence). V lost 1 base and J lost 3, with 7 bases in between. The CDR3 spans 13 residues. Here the CDR3 reads CASSLFLGYEQYF. CDR3 DNA sequence: TGTGCCAGCAGTTTATTTTTGGGCTACGAGCAGTACTTC.

This clone is a singleton in its sample. The rearrangement links TRBV4-1 to TRBJ2-2; D is perhaps TRBD2 (5 bases). V was shortened by 4 bases and J by 1 base, with 13 bases between the two germline ends. The CDR3 has 16 amino acids. Germline CDR1 is MGHRA and CDR2 is YSYEKL. This chain's CDR3 is CASSPASLMNTGELFF. The CDR3 nucleotides read TGCGCCAGCAGCCCGGCTAGCCTTATGAACACCGGGGAGCTGTTTTTT.

The gene calls are TRBV27 and TRBJ2-7, with a possible D match to TRBD1 (5 bases). There are 16 residues in the CDR3. Trimming left V 6 bases short and J 3 bases short, with 21 bases between. Germline CDR1 MNHEY, CDR2 SMNVEV (reference sequence). The CDR3 reads CASRPRLGPRLYEQYF. The CDR3 DNA follows: TGTGCCAGCAGACCTCGGTTGGGGCCCAGACTCTACGAGCAGTACTTC.

The CDR3 nucleotides read TGTGCCAGCTCATCCCCTTGGGACGGGGAGAACACCGGGGAGCTGTTTTTT. Translating it yields CASSSPWDGENTGELFF. The chain is built from TRBV18 and TRBJ2-2; D possibly uses TRBD1 or TRBD2 (5 bases each). The germline V and J ends were trimmed by 5 bases and 1 base, with 17 bases remaining between them. This CDR3 has 17 residues. Germline CDR1 is KGHSH and CDR2 is LQKENI.

The V and J genes are TRBV13 and TRBJ2-7; 8 bases match TRBD1. The CDR3 has 15 residues. Per the germline V gene, CDR1 is PRHDT and CDR2 is FYEKMQ (reference sequence). J gave up 0 bases and V 5 bases, and 6 bases lay outside the gene matches. CDR3 coding DNA: TGTGCCAGCAGCCAGGGACAGGCGAGCTCCTACGAGCAGTACTTC. Its translation is CASSQGQASSYEQYF.

This clone was detected once. CDR3 DNA: TGTGCCAGCAGTTTGGGTAATGAGCAGTTCTTC. Translation gives CASSLGNEQFF. The chain couples TRBV27 to TRBJ2-1, with unresolved D. Per germline, CDR1 MNHEY and CDR2 SMNVEV (reference sequence). With 3 bases removed from V and 7 bases from J, the gap between germline ends came to 4 bases. This CDR3 spans 11 amino acids.

Notes on this clone: Other DNA sequences of this sample code for an identical CDR3. The chain joins TRBV19 to TRBJ2-1, with 9 bases that match TRBD1. The CDR3 length is 14 residues. J lost 7 bases, V lost 3 bases, and 4 bases had no gene match. Germline CDR1 LNHDA, CDR2 SQIVND (reference sequence). CDR3 in DNA: TGTGCCAGTAGTATGGGGACAGGGTTAAATGAGCAGTTCTTC. Residues: CASSMGTGLNEQFF.

A remark on this clone: The junction shows a germline mismatch at one end, possibly a read error. Other DNA sequences from this sample encode an identical CDR3 as well. The V call is TRBV28, the J call TRBJ2-1, with a possible D match to TRBD2 (6 bases). The length of the CDR3 is 18 residues. Germline V lookup: CDR1 MDHEN, CDR2 SYDVKM. The CDR3 DNA reads as TGTGCCAGCAGAACACTAGCCCTCGGGACGAACTCCTACAATGAACAGTTCTTC. It is translated as CASRTLALGTNSYNEQFF.

The chain couples TRBV4-3 to TRBJ2-5, with 15 nucleotides matching TRBD2. V gave up 4 bases and J gave up 1 base; unmatched junction bases: 4. The CDR3 covers 17 residues. The germline gives CDR1 LGHNA, CDR2 YSLEER. Here the CDR3 reads CASSLWTSGGAQETQYF. The CDR3 DNA is TGCGCCAGCAGCCTATGGACTAGCGGGGGGGCCCAAGAGACCCAGTACTTC.

The chain has TRBV29-1 and TRBJ2-5; 7 bases agree with TRBD1. CDR1 is SQVTM and CDR2 is ANQGSEA in the germline V gene. This CDR3 spans 12 amino acids. Here the CDR3 reads CIARGLLETQYF. DNA of the CDR3: TGCATCGCGAGGGGGCTCTTGGAGACCCAGTACTTC.

This clone was seen only a few times. The chain has TRBV13 and TRBJ2-5; TRBD1 aligns across 7 bases. The CDR3 length is 13 residues. Unmatched junction bases numbered 3, after V lost 7 bases and J lost 1 base. Germline values: CDR1 PRHDT, CDR2 FYEKMQ (reference sequence). The CDR3 DNA follows: TGTGCCAGCACTCGGGACAGCCAAGAGACCCAGTACTTC. Translation gives CASTRDSQETQYF.

The CDR3, as DNA: TGTGCCAGCAGTTTCGTAGGGGCCAACGTCCTGACTTTC. Its translation: CASSFVGANVLTF. The rearrangement uses TRBV27 and TRBJ2-6; no clear D. V was trimmed by 3 bases and J by 4 bases, leaving 4 bases between them. Germline CDR1 is MNHEY and CDR2 is SMNVEV (reference sequence). The CDR3 loop spans 13 amino acids.